The 23 T cell receptor beta chains listed next were all sequenced from one sample in a study of shared clonotypes between healthy human individuals. Some clones are missing from TCRdb's copy, which holds only in-frame ones; the method was immunoSEQ multiplex PCR. Here the sample spans about 520,000 clones, roughly 80% being singletons. Sequences were obtained from PBMCs. Receptors were obtained from a woman aged 35 to 49 in good health. Some clones in this sample may be carry-over from other donors' samples.

The chain employs TRBV30 and TRBJ2-2; 10 bases agree with TRBD1. CDR1 and CDR2 (germline): GTSNPN, SVGIG (reference sequence). The CDR3 extends over 15 amino acids. J gave up 5 bases and V 3 bases, and 6 bases lay outside the gene matches. This CDR3 is CAWRSRDRGTGELFF. CDR3 in DNA: TGTGCCTGGAGGTCCCGGGACAGGGGTACCGGGGAGCTGTTTTTT.

CDR3 sequence (DNA): TGTGCCAGCAGTTACTCCCGACAAAACACCGGGGAGCTGTTTTTT. Protein product: CASSYSRQNTGELFF. The rearrangement uses TRBV6-5 and TRBJ2-2; D remains unclear. Germline V gene sequence: CDR1 MNHEY, CDR2 SVGAGI. This CDR3 is built from 15 residues. Trimming removed 0 bases from V and 2 bases from J, with 7 bases in between.

The chain combines TRBV15 with TRBJ2-1; D not resolved. Germline V gene lookup returns CDR1 LNHNV and CDR2 YYDKDF (reference sequence). V was cut by 8 bases and J by 11 bases, with 16 bases left in between. The CDR3 is 12 residues long. The CDR3 DNA sequence: TGTGCCACCGCACAATCCCGGACCAAGCAGTTCTTC. Its protein is CATAQSRTKQFF.

This clone was detected only once. Only one base separates this from a far larger clonotype, so it likely reflects a read error. Other nucleotide sequences in the sample specify the same CDR3. CDR3 sequence (DNA): TGCAGTGCGGCAGATTATGGCTACACCTTC. Amino acids: CSAADYGYTF. The chain combines TRBV20-1 with TRBJ1-2; no firm D call. Germline CDR1 reads DFQATT; CDR2 reads SNEGSKA (reference sequence). The CDR3 is made up of 10 amino acids. The V end lost 6 bases, the J end lost 5 bases, and 7 bases lay between the germline ends.

The rearrangement joins TRBV11-2 to TRBJ1-5; D is possibly TRBD1 (5 bases). The CDR3 is made up of 17 amino acids. CDR1 and CDR2 (germline): SGHAT, FQNNGV. The V end lost 5 bases, the J end lost 0 bases, and 17 bases lay between the germline ends. CDR3 DNA sequence: TGTGCCAGCAGCCGGGACTCCTTAAGGGGTAGCAATCAGCCCCAGCATTTT. It codes for CASSRDSLRGSNQPQHF.

This clone was seen a few times. This chain connects TRBV5-1 to TRBJ2-2, with a weak D call TRBD2 (6 bases). This CDR3 has 15 residues. Germline-derived CDR1 and CDR2 are SGHRS and YFSETQ. V was pared by 0 bases and J by 6 bases, with 12 bases between. CDR3 sequence (DNA): TGCGCCAGCAGCTTGGATCCGGGAGTCGCCGGGGAGCTGTTTTTT. Residues: CASSLDPGVAGELFF.

The rearrangement links TRBV10-3 to TRBJ2-7; 10 bases are shared with TRBD2. The CDR3 runs to 14 residues. The germline CDR1 and CDR2 sequences are ENHRY and SYGVKD. J gave up 4 bases and V 9 bases, and 9 bases lay outside the gene matches. The CDR3 DNA follows: TGTGCCATTTCCTCCCTAGCGGGAGTATACGAGCAGTACTTC. Translated: CAISSLAGVYEQYF.

This clone was counted once. A read error is the likely source, as a far larger clone sits one nucleotide away. The same CDR3 is also encoded by other DNA sequences in this sample. The rearrangement joins TRBV30 to TRBJ1-1, with D unclear. This CDR3 spans 13 amino acids. Germline CDR1 is GTSNPN and CDR2 is SVGIG (reference sequence). This CDR3 is CAWSEIAETEAFF. The CDR3 DNA sequence: TGTGCATGGAGTGAGATAGCGGAGACTGAAGCTTTCTTT.

Concerning this clone: Being one base from a much bigger clone, this may be a read error. The chain carries TRBV5-8 and TRBJ2-1; D is undetermined. Germline V CDR1 and CDR2: SGHTS, YDEGEE. The CDR3 sequence is 17 residues long. The CDR3: CTSSLRRARAIDNEQFF. The CDR3 DNA follows: TGTACCAGCAGCTTGAGGAGAGCTAGGGCAATCGACAATGAGCAGTTCTTC.

The chain employs TRBV12-1 and TRBJ1-5; TRBD1, the table's D call, lacks a check against the DNA. TRBV12-1 is an annotated pseudogene. The CDR3 is made up of 14 amino acids. CDR3 coding DNA: TGTGCCAGCAGCTTGAAACAGGGATATCAGCCCCAGCATTTT. Translation gives CASSLKQGYQPQHF.

V is TRBV5-4 and J is TRBJ2-7, with 9 bases aligning to TRBD1. CDR3 length: 14 amino acids. J gave up 4 bases and V 4 bases, and 6 bases lay outside the gene matches. Germline CDR1 reads SGHNT; CDR2 reads YYREEE (reference sequence). CDR3 sequence reads: CASSPLQGAYEQYF. Here the CDR3 DNA reads TGTGCCAGCAGCCCGCTACAGGGGGCTTACGAGCAGTACTTC.

With regard to this clone: Given a far larger clone just one base away, this is likely a sequencing read error. The V and J genes are TRBV7-9 and TRBJ2-3; D is ambiguous. Germline CDR1 reads SEHNR; CDR2 reads FQNEAQ (reference sequence). Between the trimmed V and J ends, which lost 4 bases and 6 bases, there was a span of 20 bases. This CDR3 spans 16 amino acids. For the CDR3, the DNA is TGTGCCAGCAGCTCTGGAGTAGGTATGATGGCGGATACGCAGTATTTT. Translated: CASSSGVGMMADTQYF.

This clone was recorded only once. V is TRBV7-3 and J is TRBJ1-1; D is ambiguous. There are 13 residues in the CDR3. With 2 bases removed from V and 1 base from J, the gap between germline ends came to 5 bases. From germline, CDR1 is SGHTA and CDR2 FQGTGA. CDR3 nucleotides: TGTGCCAGCAGCTTATCGGAGAACACTGAAGCTTTCTTT. Amino acid sequence: CASSLSENTEAFF.

Worth noting for this clone: With a far larger clone one base away, a read error is the likely cause. The chain employs TRBV28 and TRBJ1-2; D not certain. This CDR3 contains 14 residues. V lost 11 bases and J 1 base, leaving 17 bases between the germline ends. Germline V gene data show CDR1 as MDHEN and CDR2 as SYDVKM. The CDR3 region is CAGTLTHLNYGYTF. CDR3 nucleotide sequence: TGTGCCGGCACCTTGACACATCTTAACTATGGCTACACCTTC.

Note on this clone: A far larger clone is just one base off, so this is likely a read error. The J gene is TRBJ2-5, the V gene TRBV11-2; 9 bases fit TRBD1. The DNA matches TRBJ2-7 better at its end, which makes the J call doubtful. The CDR3 sequence is 14 residues long. Germline loops: CDR1 SGHAT, CDR2 FQNNGV. As DNA, the CDR3 is TGTGCCAGCAGCCTGGACAGGGGCGCCTACGAGCAGTACTTC. This gives the protein CASSLDRGAYEQYF.

The V call is TRBV14, the J call TRBJ1-1; D is perhaps TRBD1 (5 bases). The CDR3 spans 18 residues. Germline V gene lookup returns CDR1 SGHDN and CDR2 FVKESK. V lost 2 bases and J 0 bases, leaving 19 bases between the germline ends. The chain's CDR3 is CASSQTGPEYTMNTEAFF. The DNA for the CDR3 is TGTGCCAGCAGCCAAACAGGCCCCGAGTACACCATGAACACTGAAGCTTTCTTT.

Comments on this clone: A single base is all that separates this from a far larger clone, so a read error is likely. The chain recombines TRBV25-1 with TRBJ1-2, with D perhaps TRBD1 (6 bases). V lost 2 bases, J lost 4 bases, and 20 bases lay in between. Germline V lookup: CDR1 MGHDK, CDR2 SYGVNS. The CDR3 has 17 amino acids. The CDR3 coding sequence is TGTGCCAGCAGTGAAGGGCCAGGGGCCGATTCTGGCTATGGCTACACCTTC. Translated: CASSEGPGADSGYGYTF.

The CDR3 spells CASSWASETQYF. In DNA form, the CDR3 reads TGTGCCAGCAGCTGGGCCTCGGAGACCCAGTACTTC. J is TRBJ2-5 and V is TRBV7-9; D gene ambiguous. The CDR3 runs 12 residues. V was trimmed by 4 bases and J by 5 bases, leaving 8 bases between them. Per germline, CDR1 SEHNR and CDR2 FQNEAQ (reference sequence).

Here the CDR3 DNA reads TGTGCCAGCAGCCACCGGGACTCCCCCTCCAATGAGCAGTTCTTC. Protein sequence: CASSHRDSPSNEQFF. The V call is TRBV6-5, the J call TRBJ2-1, with a tentative D call TRBD2 (6 bases). Deletions cut 6 bases from V and 6 bases from J, with 18 bases between. Germline V gene sequence: CDR1 MNHEY, CDR2 SVGAGI. The length of the CDR3 is 15 residues.

The CDR3 sequence: CASSPAGPGELFF. The CDR3 bases are TGTGCCAGCTCACCGGCGGGGCCTGGGGAGCTGTTTTTT. This chain connects TRBV18 to TRBJ2-2; a weak D match, TRBD2 (6 bases). CDR3 length equals 13 residues. Deletions cut 3 bases from V and 8 bases from J, with 10 bases between. Germline V gives CDR1 KGHSH, CDR2 LQKENI. The full variable domain, with the rest looked up from reference TRBV18 and TRBJ2-2, is NAGVMQNPRHLVRRRGQEARLRCSPMKGHSHVYWYRQLPEEGLKFMVYLQKENIIDESGMPKERFSAEFPKEGPSILRIQQVVRGDSAAYFCASSPAGPGELFFGEGSRLTVL.

This clone was recorded once. V and J are TRBV27 and TRBJ2-7, with a weak D call TRBD2 (5 bases). The germline V gene has CDR1 MNHEY and CDR2 SMNVEV (reference sequence). The V and J ends lost 8 bases and 3 bases respectively, with 14 bases between them. The CDR3 runs to 13 residues. The CDR3 sequence: CASARTSHYEQYF. CDR3 DNA sequence: TGTGCCAGCGCCCGGACTTCCCACTACGAGCAGTACTTC.

The chain employs TRBV10-2 and TRBJ1-2, with D possibly TRBD1 on 6 matching bases. CDR1 WSHSY and CDR2 SAAADI come from the germline V gene. V dropped 6 bases and J dropped 4 bases, with 12 bases sitting between them. The CDR3 length is 13 residues. Here the CDR3 reads CASSPTGFYGYTF. The CDR3 DNA sequence: TGCGCCAGCAGCCCCACAGGGTTCTATGGCTACACCTTC.

The gene calls are TRBV27 and TRBJ1-1, with 8 positions matching TRBD1. This CDR3 is built from 16 residues. Looked up from germline, CDR1 is MNHEY and CDR2 is SMNVEV (reference sequence). J gave up 1 base and V 5 bases, and 9 bases lay outside the gene matches. The CDR3 here is CASSPWTGSGNTEAFF. CDR3 DNA: TGTGCCAGCAGTCCGTGGACAGGGTCTGGGAACACTGAAGCTTTCTTT.